The 5 T cell receptor beta chains reported below all come from one sample, sequenced in a study of T cells in Graves' hyperthyroidism and ophthalmopathy. There were TCR beta CDR3 regions amplified from RNA transcripts. HTBI primers drove first-round RT-PCR of the TCR CDR3. Via MiXCR, TCRdb re-called the multiplex PCR reads, giving one row per CDR3 protein. The data hold 650,000 to 850,000 distinct CDR3 sequences, with about 19% observed a single time. Material: blood. These receptor sequences come from a woman aged 50 to 60 with Graves' hyperthyroidism that later progressed to Graves' ophthalmopathy.

The rearrangement links TRBV18 to TRBJ2-1; 8 bases agree with TRBD1. CDR1 is KGHSH and CDR2 is LQKENI in the germline V gene. V lost 3 bases, J lost 5 bases, and 6 bases stayed unmatched. CDR3 length: 15 amino acids. The CDR3, as DNA: TGTGCCAGCTCACCGCCGACAGGGGCTGACAATGAGCAGTTCTTC. Its translation: CASSPPTGADNEQFF.

This clonotype was seen a single time. A read error is likely, as this CDR3 ends without the conserved phenylalanine or tryptophan. The rearrangement links TRBV13 to TRBJ1-5; D not resolved. Per germline, CDR1 PRHDT and CDR2 FYEKMQ (reference sequence). V was shortened by 0 bases and J by 5 bases, with 2 bases between the two germline ends. This CDR3 is built from 12 residues. The CDR3, as DNA: TGTGCCAGCAGCTTAGGTGATCAGCCCCAGCATCTT. Translation gives CASSLGDQPQHL.

This clonotype was counted a few times. The J gene is TRBJ1-4, the V gene TRBV7-2; 9 bases map to TRBD1. With V trimmed by 2 bases and J by 8 bases, 6 bases remained unmatched. CDR3 length: 15 amino acids. Germline V gene lookup returns CDR1 SGHTA and CDR2 FQGNSA. The CDR3 here is CASSLPGTGNEKLFF. CDR3 in DNA: TGTGCCAGCAGCTTACCCGGGACAGGGAACGAAAAACTGTTTTTT.

V and J are TRBV7-3 and TRBJ1-1, with 7 bases lining up with TRBD1. The junction had 11 bases not matched to a gene; V was cut back by 2 bases and J by 5 bases. The length of the CDR3 is 16 residues. CDR1 and CDR2 (germline): SGHTA, FQGTGA. CDR3 protein: CASSLLPGTEGTEAFF. Written as DNA, the CDR3 is TGTGCCAGCAGCTTATTACCTGGGACAGAGGGGACTGAAGCTTTCTTT.

This clonotype appeared many times. The genes are TRBV5-1 and TRBJ2-7, with D possibly TRBD2 on 7 matching bases. V lost 4 bases to trimming and J lost 3 bases, with 26 bases between them. This CDR3 is 18 amino acids long. The germline V gene encodes CDR1 SGHRS and CDR2 YFSETQ. Written as DNA, the CDR3 is TGCGCCAGCAGCAACTTCAATGCGGGGGCAGGCGGGCACTACGAGCAGTACTTC. Translating gives CASSNFNAGAGGHYEQYF.